This is a list of T cell receptor beta chains from one sample in a study of cytomegalovirus exposure and HLA in healthy donors. Sequenced by immunoSEQ multiplex PCR; TCRdb stores in-frame clones only, minus some. The sample has approximately 65,000 clones, more than 95% seen once. Material for sequencing was PBMCs. Every receptor here comes from a young man in good health and CMV-seronegative. Each CDR3 is given with its conserved first and last residue. A D gene is named only where the DNA matches it firmly. Not all rows give a size; the values are once, few, many and, for expanded clones, a class.

J: TRBJ2-1
D: TRBD2
size: NA
length: 14
V: TRBV7-3
CDR3: CASSSGLAGVEQFF
DNA: TGTGCCAGCAGCTCAGGACTAGCGGGAGTTGAGCAGTTCTTC

J: TRBJ2-7
D: NA
size: NA
length: 14
V: TRBV28
CDR3: CASSLSGTGYEQYF
DNA: TGTGCCAGCAGTTTATCGGGGACTGGGTACGAGCAGTACTTC

J: TRBJ2-3
D: NA
size: NA
length: 14
V: TRBV18
CDR3: CASSVEFRGDTQYF
DNA: TGTGCCAGCTCAGTGGAATTTAGAGGAGATACGCAGTATTTT

J: TRBJ2-2
D: NA
size: NA
length: 15
V: TRBV5-1
CDR3: CASSFTGPNTGELFF
DNA: TGCGCCAGCAGCTTTACAGGCCCGAACACCGGGGAGCTGTTTTTT

J: TRBJ2-7
D: NA
size: NA
length: 12
V: TRBV19
CDR3: CASSEPMGAQYF
DNA: TGTGCCAGTAGCGAACCAATGGGGGCGCAGTACTTC

J: TRBJ1-5
D: NA
size: once
length: 13
V: TRBV19
CDR3: CASNGGMLQPQHF
DNA: TGTGCCAGTAATGGAGGTATGCTTCAGCCCCAGCATTTT

J: TRBJ1-2
D: TRBD1
size: NA
length: 15
V: TRBV27
CDR3: CASSLYRGVSYGYTF
DNA: TGTGCCAGCAGTTTGTACAGGGGGGTTAGCTATGGCTACACCTTC

J: TRBJ1-2
D: TRBD1
size: NA
length: 13
V: TRBV7-9
CDR3: CASSLDRVGGYTF
DNA: TGTGCCAGCAGCCTTGACAGGGTGGGCGGCTACACCTTC

J: TRBJ1-1
D: NA
size: NA
length: 14
V: TRBV6-1
CDR3: CASSASKRGTEAFF
DNA: TGTGCCAGCAGTGCCAGCAAAAGGGGGACTGAAGCTTTCTTT

J: TRBJ1-1
D: NA
size: NA
length: 14
V: TRBV5-4
CDR3: CASSFSGTPTEAFF
DNA: TGTGCCAGCAGCTTTTCCGGGACACCGACTGAAGCTTTCTTT

J: TRBJ1-1
D: NA
size: NA
length: 14
V: TRBV27
CDR3: CASSSGSLNTEAFF
DNA: TGTGCCAGCAGTTCAGGGTCTTTGAACACTGAAGCTTTCTTT

J: TRBJ2-7
D: TRBD2
size: NA
length: 16
V: TRBV13
CDR3: CASSSITSGSSYEQYF
DNA: TGTGCCAGCAGCTCCATCACCAGCGGGAGCTCCTACGAGCAGTACTTC

J: TRBJ1-4
D: TRBD1
size: NA
length: 14
V: TRBV2
CDR3: CASSGGQVPEKLFF
DNA: TGTGCCAGCAGTGGAGGACAGGTGCCCGAAAAACTGTTTTTT

J: TRBJ2-4
D: NA
size: NA
length: 15
V: TRBV10-3
CDR3: CAISEKGGGKNIQYF
DNA: TGTGCCATCAGTGAGAAAGGCGGAGGCAAAAACATTCAGTACTTC

J: TRBJ2-1
D: TRBD2
size: NA
length: 15
V: TRBV9
CDR3: CASSVLAGGFDEQFF
DNA: TGTGCCAGCAGCGTCTTAGCGGGAGGTTTCGATGAGCAGTTCTTC

J: TRBJ2-2
D: NA
size: NA
length: 17
V: TRBV7-9
CDR3: CASSLVGQSGNTGELFF
DNA: TGTGCCAGCAGCTTAGTGGGGCAATCGGGGAACACCGGGGAGCTGTTTTTT

J: TRBJ2-3
D: TRBD1
size: NA
length: 14
V: TRBV19
CDR3: CASSRDRGADTQYF
DNA: TGTGCCAGTAGTAGGGACAGGGGAGCCGATACGCAGTATTTT

J: TRBJ1-1
D: NA
size: NA
length: 13
V: TRBV10-3
CDR3: CAITAAMNTEAFF
DNA: TGTGCCATCACGGCGGCTATGAACACTGAAGCTTTCTTT

J: TRBJ1-1
D: TRBD1
size: NA
length: 13
V: TRBV29-1
CDR3: CSVERSGGGQAFF
DNA: TGCAGCGTTGAACGTTCAGGGGGCGGGCAAGCTTTCTTT

J: TRBJ2-5
D: TRBD2
size: NA
length: 14
V: TRBV7-3
CDR3: CASSSSGSGETQYF
DNA: TGTGCCAGCAGCTCTAGCGGGAGCGGGGAGACCCAGTACTTC